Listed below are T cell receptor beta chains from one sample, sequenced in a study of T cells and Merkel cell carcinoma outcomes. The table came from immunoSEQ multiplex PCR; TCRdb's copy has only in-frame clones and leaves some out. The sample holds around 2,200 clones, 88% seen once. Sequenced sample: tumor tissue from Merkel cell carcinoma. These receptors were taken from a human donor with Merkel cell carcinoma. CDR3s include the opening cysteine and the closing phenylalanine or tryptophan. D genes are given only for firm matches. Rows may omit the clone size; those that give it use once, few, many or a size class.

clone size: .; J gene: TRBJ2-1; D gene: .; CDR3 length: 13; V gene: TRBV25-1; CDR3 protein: CASSESGLGWQFF; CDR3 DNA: TGTGCCAGCAGTGAATCAGGGTTAGGATGGCAGTTCTTC
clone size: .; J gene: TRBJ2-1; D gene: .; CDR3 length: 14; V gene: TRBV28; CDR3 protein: CASKPPGTTGEQFF; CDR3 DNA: TGTGCCAGCAAACCCCCCGGGACGACGGGTGAGCAGTTCTTC
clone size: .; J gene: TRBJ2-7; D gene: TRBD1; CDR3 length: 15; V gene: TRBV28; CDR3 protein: CASLGDGTGIYEQYF; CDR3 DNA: TGTGCCAGCCTTGGGGATGGGACAGGGATCTACGAGCAGTACTTC
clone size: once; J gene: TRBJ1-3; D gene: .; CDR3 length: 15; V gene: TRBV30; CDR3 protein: CAWSVIRGGGNTIYF; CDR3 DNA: TGTGCCTGGAGTGTTATCCGGGGAGGTGGAAACACCATATATTTT
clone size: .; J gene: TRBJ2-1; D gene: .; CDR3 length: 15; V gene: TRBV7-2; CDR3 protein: CASSLAGSSSYEQFF; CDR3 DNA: TGTGCCAGCAGCTTAGCCGGCTCCAGTTCGTATGAGCAGTTCTTC
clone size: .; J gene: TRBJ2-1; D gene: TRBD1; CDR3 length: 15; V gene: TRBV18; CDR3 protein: CASSPPGQANNEQFF; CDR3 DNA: TGTGCCAGCTCACCCCCGGGACAGGCAAACAATGAGCAGTTCTTC
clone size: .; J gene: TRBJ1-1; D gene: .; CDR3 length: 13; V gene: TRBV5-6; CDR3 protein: CASSLWGGAEAFF; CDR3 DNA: TGTGCCAGCAGCTTGTGGGGGGGCGCTGAAGCTTTCTTT
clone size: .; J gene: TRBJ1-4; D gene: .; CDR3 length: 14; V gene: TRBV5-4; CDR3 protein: CASSLGATNEKLFF; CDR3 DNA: TGTGCCAGCAGCTTGGGGGCGACTAATGAAAAACTGTTTTTT
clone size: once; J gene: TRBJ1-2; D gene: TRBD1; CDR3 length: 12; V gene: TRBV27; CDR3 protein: CASKGQGYGYTF; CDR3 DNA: TGTGCCAGCAAAGGACAGGGATATGGCTACACCTTC
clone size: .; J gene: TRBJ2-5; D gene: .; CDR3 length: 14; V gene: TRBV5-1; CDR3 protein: CASSSSRLGETQYF; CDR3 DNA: TGCGCCAGCAGCTCGAGCAGACTGGGGGAGACCCAGTACTTC
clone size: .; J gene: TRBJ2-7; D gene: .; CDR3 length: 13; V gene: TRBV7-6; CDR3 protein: CASSLEDNYEQYF; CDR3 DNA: TGTGCCAGCAGCTTAGAGGACAACTACGAGCAGTACTTC
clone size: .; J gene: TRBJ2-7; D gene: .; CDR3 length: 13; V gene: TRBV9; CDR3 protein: CASSGEQTYEQYF; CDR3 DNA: TGTGCCAGCAGCGGGGAACAGACCTACGAGCAGTACTTC
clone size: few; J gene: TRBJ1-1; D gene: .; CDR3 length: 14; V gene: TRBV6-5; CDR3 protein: CASSLGGRNTEAFF; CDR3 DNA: TGTGCCAGCAGCCTGGGGGGTCGGAACACTGAAGCTTTCTTT
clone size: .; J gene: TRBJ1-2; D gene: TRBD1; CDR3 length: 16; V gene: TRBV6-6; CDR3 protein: CASSSTRTGDGYGYTF; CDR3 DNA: TGTGCCAGCAGCTCAACTAGGACAGGGGATGGCTATGGCTACACCTTC
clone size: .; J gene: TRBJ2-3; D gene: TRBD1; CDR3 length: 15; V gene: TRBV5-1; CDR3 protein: CASMLGQGGPDTQYF; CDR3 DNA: TGCGCCAGCATGTTGGGACAGGGCGGACCAGATACGCAGTATTTT
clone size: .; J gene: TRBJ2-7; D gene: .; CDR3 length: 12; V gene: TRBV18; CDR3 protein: CASSPGHYEQYF; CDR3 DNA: TGTGCCAGCTCACCTGGGCACTACGAGCAGTACTTC
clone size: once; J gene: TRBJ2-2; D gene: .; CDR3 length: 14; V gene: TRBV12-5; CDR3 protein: CASGLVGEAGELFF; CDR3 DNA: TGTGCTAGTGGTTTGGTAGGGGAGGCCGGGGAGCTGTTTTTT
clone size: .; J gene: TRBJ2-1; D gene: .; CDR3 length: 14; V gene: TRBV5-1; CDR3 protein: CASSLDGVGGEQFF; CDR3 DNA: TGCGCCAGCAGCTTGGATGGGGTCGGGGGTGAGCAGTTCTTC
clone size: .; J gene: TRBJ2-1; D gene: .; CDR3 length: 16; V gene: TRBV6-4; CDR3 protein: CASKQFGSDPYNEQFF; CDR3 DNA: TGTGCCAGCAAACAATTCGGTTCAGACCCCTACAATGAGCAGTTCTTC
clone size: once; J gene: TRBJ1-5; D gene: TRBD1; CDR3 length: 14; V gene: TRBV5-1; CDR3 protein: CASSSGGPNQSQHF; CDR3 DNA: TGCGCCAGCAGCTCAGGGGGTCCCAATCAGTCCCAGCATTTT
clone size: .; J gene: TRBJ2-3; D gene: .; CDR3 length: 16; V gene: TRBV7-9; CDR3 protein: CASSWTSGQSTDTQYF; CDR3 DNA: TGTGCCAGCAGCTGGACGTCCGGACAAAGCACAGATACGCAGTATTTT
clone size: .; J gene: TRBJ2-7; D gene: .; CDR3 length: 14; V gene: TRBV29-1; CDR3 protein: CSVSPPRGTYEQYF; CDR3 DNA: TGCAGCGTTTCCCCGCCCCGGGGGACCTACGAGCAGTACTTC
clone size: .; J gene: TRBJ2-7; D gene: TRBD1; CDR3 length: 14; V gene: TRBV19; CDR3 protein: CASSTRGSGYEQYF; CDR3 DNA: TGTGCCAGTAGTACCAGGGGGTCGGGCTACGAGCAGTACTTC
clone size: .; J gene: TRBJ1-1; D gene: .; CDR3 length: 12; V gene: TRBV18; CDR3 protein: CASSGEGTEAFF; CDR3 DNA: TGTGCCAGCTCAGGGGAGGGGACTGAAGCTTTCTTT
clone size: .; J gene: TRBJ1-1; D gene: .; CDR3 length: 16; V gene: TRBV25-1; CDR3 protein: CASSEYWDPLNTEAFF; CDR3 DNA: TGTGCCAGCAGTGAATATTGGGACCCCTTGAACACTGAAGCTTTCTTT
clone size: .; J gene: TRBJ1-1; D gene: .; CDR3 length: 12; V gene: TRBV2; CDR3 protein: CASSRVGTEAFF; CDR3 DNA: TGTGCCAGCAGTCGGGTGGGGACTGAAGCTTTCTTT
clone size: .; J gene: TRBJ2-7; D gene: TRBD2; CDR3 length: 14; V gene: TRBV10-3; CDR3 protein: CAINRLAGGGEQYF; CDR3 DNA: TGTGCCATCAATCGACTAGCGGGAGGCGGCGAGCAGTACTTC
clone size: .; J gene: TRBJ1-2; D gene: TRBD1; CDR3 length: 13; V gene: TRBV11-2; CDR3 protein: CASSFGTGFGYTF; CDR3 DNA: TGTGCCAGCAGCTTTGGGACAGGGTTTGGCTACACCTTC
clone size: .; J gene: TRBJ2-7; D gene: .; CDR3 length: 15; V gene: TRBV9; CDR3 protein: CASTPEAFPVYEQYF; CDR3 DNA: TGTGCCAGCACCCCAGAAGCGTTCCCAGTCTACGAGCAGTACTTC
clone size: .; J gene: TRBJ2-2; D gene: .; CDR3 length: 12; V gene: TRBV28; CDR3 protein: CASAGLLGELFF; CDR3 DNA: TGTGCCTCGGCGGGGTTATTGGGGGAGCTGTTTTTT
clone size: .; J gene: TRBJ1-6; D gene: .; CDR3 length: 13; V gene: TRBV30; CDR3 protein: CAWQGSYNSPLHF; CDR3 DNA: TGTGCCTGGCAGGGCTCCTATAATTCACCCCTCCACTTT
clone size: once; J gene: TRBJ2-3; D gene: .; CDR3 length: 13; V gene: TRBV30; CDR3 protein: CAWSRSYTDTQYF; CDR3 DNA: TGTGCCTGGAGTAGGTCGTACACAGATACGCAGTATTTT
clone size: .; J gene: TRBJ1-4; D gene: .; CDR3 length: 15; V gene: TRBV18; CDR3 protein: CASSPLPGQDGVLFF; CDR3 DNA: TGTGCCAGCTCACCCCTACCGGGACAAGATGGAGTACTGTTTTTT
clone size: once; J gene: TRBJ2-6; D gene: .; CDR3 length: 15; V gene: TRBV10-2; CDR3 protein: CASSVGGTGANVLTF; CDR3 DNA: TGCGCCAGCAGTGTTGGAGGAACTGGGGCCAACGTCCTGACTTTC
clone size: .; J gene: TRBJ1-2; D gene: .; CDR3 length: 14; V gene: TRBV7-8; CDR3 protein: CASSGDGGARFYTF; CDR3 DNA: TGTGCCAGCAGCGGAGATGGGGGGGCGCGGTTCTACACCTTC
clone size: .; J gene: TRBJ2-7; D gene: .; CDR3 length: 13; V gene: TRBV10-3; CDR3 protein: CAISDWPIYEQYF; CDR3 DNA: TGTGCCATCAGTGATTGGCCGATCTACGAGCAGTACTTC
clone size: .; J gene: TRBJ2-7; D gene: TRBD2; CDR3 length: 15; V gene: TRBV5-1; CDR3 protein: CASSPQEGRDYEQYF; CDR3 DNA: TGCGCCAGCAGCCCCCAGGAGGGGAGGGACTACGAGCAGTACTTC